Listed below are T cell receptor beta chains from one sample, sequenced in a study of T-cell memory formation after mild COVID-19. Each CDR3 protein gets one entry after TCRdb re-called the 5' RACE reads with MiXCR. The data hold 300,000 to 400,000 distinct CDR3 sequences, with roughly 15% observed a single time. Input material: PBMCs or a T cell subset sorted from them (not recorded which). The source is a man between 18 and 29 years old who had mild COVID-19 (a few samples of this study predate the infection). Cell type and time point are not known. Both conserved end residues are trimmed from each CDR3.

V | CDR3
TRBV7-2 | ASTRTGNTGELF
TRBV15 | ATSRDPAGNYNEQF
TRBV7-2 | ASSPTRDTTQY
TRBV4-3 | ASSRNPGQRNTEAF
TRBV7-2 | ASSLASGLGELF
TRBV6-6 | ASSYGTSNTEAF
TRBV6-6 | ASINPGPSNQPQH
TRBV2 | ASSESRGSQPQH
TRBV10-3 | AISESPEDSQISQY
TRBV6-4 | ARYGTHNEKLF
TRBV10-3 | AISDGKNTEAF
TRBV4-1 | ASSQDTSGVRETQY
TRBV21-1 | AGPRLEQY
TRBV7-8 | ASISWSPGAEQY
TRBV19 | ASSPYPGTGTYYEQY
TRBV4-3 | ASSHRGCLGDYLPYEQY
TRBV7-2 | ASSFGGYLTSSYNSPLH
TRBV7-2 | ASSFTGVDSPLH
TRBV20-1 | SAREASGGNNEQF
TRBV6-1 | ASKSGGVTDTQY
TRBV20-1 | SATLRGQMADTQY
TRBV5-1 | ASSTRAPGYEQY
TRBV10-3 | AISEQLGGTEAF
TRBV18 | ASSPKSRGSYEQY
TRBV19 | ASSILGGGYTEAF
TRBV4-3 | ASSRRLVGSYT
TRBV5-6 | ASSSSGGSTDTQY
TRBV27 | ASSLYYGTLGTRTDTQY